The clone carrying this T cell receptor beta chain was observed a single time. As yet, its antigen is unknown. A junction end diverges from the germline sequence, so it may reflect a read error. TCRdb used MiXCR to reprocess the reads, holding one entry per CDR3 protein. The repertoire has about 700,000 distinct CDR3 sequences, around a third of them found once; the top ten carry 15% to 20%. CDR3 size: 16 residues. This entry is derived from a study of T cell repertoires in cytomegalovirus infection. Study outcomes and limitations: Dominating the ex vivo response were HLA-C-restricted CMV-specific TCR beta clonotypes.

Source: cultured PBMCs, taken from culture after CMV antigen stimulation. This chain joins TRBV12-3 or TRBV12-4 and TRBJ2-1, with D unclear. This clonotype originated in a human donor in good health (CMV status not recorded). Some clones in this sample may be carry-over from other donors' samples. The CDR3 bases are TGTGTCAGCAGTCTTCCATTCCAAAGCTCCTACAATGAGCAGTTCTTC. Its protein is CVSSLPFQSSYNEQFF.